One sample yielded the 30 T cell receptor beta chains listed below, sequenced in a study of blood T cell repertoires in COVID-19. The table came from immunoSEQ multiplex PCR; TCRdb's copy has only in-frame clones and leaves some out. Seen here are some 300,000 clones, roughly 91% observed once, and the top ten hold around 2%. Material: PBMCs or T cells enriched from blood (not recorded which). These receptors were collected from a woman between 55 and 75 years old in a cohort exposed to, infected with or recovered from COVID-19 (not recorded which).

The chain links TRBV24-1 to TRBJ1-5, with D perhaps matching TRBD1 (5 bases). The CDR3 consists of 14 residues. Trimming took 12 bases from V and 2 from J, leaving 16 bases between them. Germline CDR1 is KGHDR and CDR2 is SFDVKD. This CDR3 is CAAAAGKGNQPQHF. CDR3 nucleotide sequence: TGTGCCGCCGCTGCAGGGAAAGGCAATCAGCCCCAGCATTTT.

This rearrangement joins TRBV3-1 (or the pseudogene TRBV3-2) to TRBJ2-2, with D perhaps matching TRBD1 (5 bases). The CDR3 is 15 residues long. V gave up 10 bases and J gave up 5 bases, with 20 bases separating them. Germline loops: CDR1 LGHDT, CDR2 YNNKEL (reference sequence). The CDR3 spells CATQPGITETGELFF. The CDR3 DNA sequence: TGTGCCACCCAACCAGGGATCACTGAAACCGGGGAGCTGTTTTTT.

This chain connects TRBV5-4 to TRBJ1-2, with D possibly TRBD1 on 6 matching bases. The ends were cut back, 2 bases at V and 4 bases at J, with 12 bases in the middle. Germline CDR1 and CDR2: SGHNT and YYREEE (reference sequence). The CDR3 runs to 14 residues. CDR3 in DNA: TGTGCCAGCAGCTTTCGGGGGGGCCTCTATGGCTACACCTTC. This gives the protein CASSFRGGLYGYTF.

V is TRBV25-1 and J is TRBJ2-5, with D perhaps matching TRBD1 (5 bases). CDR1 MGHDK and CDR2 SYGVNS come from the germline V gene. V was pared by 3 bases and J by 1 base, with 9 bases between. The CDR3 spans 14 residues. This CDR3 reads CASSEAGRQETQYF. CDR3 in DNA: TGTGCCAGCAGTGAGGCAGGGCGCCAAGAGACCCAGTACTTC. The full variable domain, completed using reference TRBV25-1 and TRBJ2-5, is EADIYQTPRYLVIGTGKKITLECSQTMGHDKMYWYQQDPGMELHLIHYSYGVNSTEKGDLSSESTVSRIRTEHFPLTLESARPSHTSQYLCASSEAGRQETQYFGPGTRLLVL.

CDR3: CASSVGTGFGQPQHF. The CDR3 nucleotides are TGTGCCAGCAGCGTAGGGACAGGGTTCGGTCAGCCCCAGCATTTT. V and J are TRBV9 and TRBJ1-5; the match to TRBD1 covers 8 bases. The CDR3 has 15 amino acids. The trim removed 0 bases at V and 6 bases at J, leaving 5 bases unmatched. The germline gives CDR1 SGDLS, CDR2 YYNGEE.

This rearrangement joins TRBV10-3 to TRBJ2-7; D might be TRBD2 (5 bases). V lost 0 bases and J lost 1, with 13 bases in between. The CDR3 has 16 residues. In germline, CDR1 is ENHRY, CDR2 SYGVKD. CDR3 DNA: TGTGCCATCAGTGAGTCGTCCGGGGTAGCATCCTACGAGCAGTACTTC. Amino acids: CAISESSGVASYEQYF.

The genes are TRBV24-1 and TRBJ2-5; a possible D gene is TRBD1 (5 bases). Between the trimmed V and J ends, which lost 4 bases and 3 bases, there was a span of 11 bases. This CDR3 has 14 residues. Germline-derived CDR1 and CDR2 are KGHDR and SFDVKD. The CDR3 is CATSDALGEETQYF. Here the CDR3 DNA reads TGTGCCACCAGTGACGCCTTAGGGGAAGAGACCCAGTACTTC.

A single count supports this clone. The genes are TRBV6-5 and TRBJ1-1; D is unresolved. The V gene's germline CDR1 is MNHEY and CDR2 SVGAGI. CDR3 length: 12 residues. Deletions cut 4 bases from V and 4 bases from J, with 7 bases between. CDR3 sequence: CASSSPGTEAFF. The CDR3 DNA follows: TGTGCCAGCAGTTCTCCGGGCACTGAAGCTTTCTTT.

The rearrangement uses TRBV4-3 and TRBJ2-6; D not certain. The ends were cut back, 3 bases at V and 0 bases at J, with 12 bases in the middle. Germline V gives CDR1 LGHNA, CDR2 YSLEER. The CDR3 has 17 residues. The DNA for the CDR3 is TGCGCCAGCAGCCAGGAGCTCAAAAGCTCTGGGGCCAACGTCCTGACTTTC. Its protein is CASSQELKSSGANVLTF.

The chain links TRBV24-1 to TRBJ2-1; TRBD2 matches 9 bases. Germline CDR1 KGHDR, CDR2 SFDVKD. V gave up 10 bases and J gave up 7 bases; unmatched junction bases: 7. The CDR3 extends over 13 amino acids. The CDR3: CATMREGPNEQFF. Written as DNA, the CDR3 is TGTGCCACAATGCGGGAGGGCCCGAATGAGCAGTTCTTC.

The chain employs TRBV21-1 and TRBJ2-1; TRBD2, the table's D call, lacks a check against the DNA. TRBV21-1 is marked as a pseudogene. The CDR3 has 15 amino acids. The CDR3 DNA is TGTGCCAGCAGCAAACCCGGGAGAAGGGTTAATGAGCAGTTCTTC. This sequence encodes CASSKPGRRVNEQFF.

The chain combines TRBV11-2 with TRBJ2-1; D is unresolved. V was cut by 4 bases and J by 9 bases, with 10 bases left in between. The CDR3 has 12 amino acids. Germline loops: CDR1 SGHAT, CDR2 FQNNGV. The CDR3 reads CASSSRVAEQFF. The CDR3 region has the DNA TGTGCCAGCAGCTCCCGGGTTGCTGAGCAGTTCTTC. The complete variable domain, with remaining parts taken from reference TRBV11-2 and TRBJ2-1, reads EAGVAQSPRYKIIEKRQSVAFWCNPISGHATLYWYQQILGQGPKLLIQFQNNGVVDDSQLPKDRFSAERLKGVDSTLKIQPAKLEDSAVYLCASSSRVAEQFFGPGTRLTVL.

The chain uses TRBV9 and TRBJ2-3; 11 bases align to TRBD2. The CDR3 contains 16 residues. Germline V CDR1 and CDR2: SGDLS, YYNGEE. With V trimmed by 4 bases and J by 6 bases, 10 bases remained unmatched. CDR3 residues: CASSPPELAGVDTQYF. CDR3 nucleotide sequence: TGTGCCAGCAGCCCCCCCGAACTAGCGGGAGTGGATACGCAGTATTTT.

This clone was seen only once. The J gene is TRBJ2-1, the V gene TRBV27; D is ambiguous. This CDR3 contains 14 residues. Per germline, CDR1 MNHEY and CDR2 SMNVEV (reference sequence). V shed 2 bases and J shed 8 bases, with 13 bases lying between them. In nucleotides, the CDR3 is TGTGCCAGCAGTTTAGAGGTGGAGTCCGATGAGCAGTTCTTC. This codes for CASSLEVESDEQFF.

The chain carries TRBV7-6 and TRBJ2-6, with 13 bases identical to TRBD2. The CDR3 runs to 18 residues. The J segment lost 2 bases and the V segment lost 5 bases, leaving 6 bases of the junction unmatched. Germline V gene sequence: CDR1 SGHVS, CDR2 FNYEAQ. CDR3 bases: TGTGCCAGCAGCCCACGGACTAGCGGGAGAACTGGGGCCAACGTCCTGACTTTC. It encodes CASSPRTSGRTGANVLTF.

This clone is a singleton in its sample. The CDR3 coding sequence is TGCGCCAGCAGCCAAGTCTTACGGACAGGGGGCTTCAATCAGCCCCAGCATTTT. Encoded protein: CASSQVLRTGGFNQPQHF. The chain carries TRBV4-3 and TRBJ1-5, with 11 bases aligning to TRBD1. This CDR3 contains 18 residues. The V gene's germline CDR1 is LGHNA and CDR2 YSLEER. Trimming cost V 1 base and J 3 bases; bases outside gene matches: 8.

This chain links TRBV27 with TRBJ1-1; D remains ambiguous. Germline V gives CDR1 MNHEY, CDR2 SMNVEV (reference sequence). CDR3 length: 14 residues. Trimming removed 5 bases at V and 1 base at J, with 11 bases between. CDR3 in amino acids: CASSPYQENTEAFF. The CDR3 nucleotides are TGTGCCAGCAGTCCCTATCAGGAGAACACTGAAGCTTTCTTT.

The CDR3 DNA reads TGTGCCAGCAGTTCCCCGACTAGCGGGGTCACAGATACGCAGTATTTT. Translating gives CASSSPTSGVTDTQYF. The chain joins TRBV27 to TRBJ2-3; 11 bases fit TRBD2. The CDR3 consists of 16 residues. V was pared by 4 bases and J by 2 bases, with 5 bases of the junction left unmatched. The germline V gene has CDR1 MNHEY and CDR2 SMNVEV (reference sequence).

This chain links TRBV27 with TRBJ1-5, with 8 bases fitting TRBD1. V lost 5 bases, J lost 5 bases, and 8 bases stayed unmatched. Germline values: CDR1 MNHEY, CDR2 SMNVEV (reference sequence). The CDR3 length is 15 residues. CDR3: CASSPGTGAYQPQHF. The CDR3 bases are TGTGCCAGCAGTCCGGGGACAGGCGCTTATCAGCCCCAGCATTTT.

CDR3 residues: CASGLGASGRVLGTDTQYF. CDR3 DNA: TGTGCTAGTGGTTTGGGGGCGAGCGGGAGGGTCCTCGGGACAGATACGCAGTATTTT. The chain uses TRBV12-5 and TRBJ2-3; 10 positions agree with TRBD2. Germline CDR1 LGHNT, CDR2 FRNRAP. CDR3 length: 19 amino acids. V lost 1 base and J lost 3; bases outside the gene matches: 13.

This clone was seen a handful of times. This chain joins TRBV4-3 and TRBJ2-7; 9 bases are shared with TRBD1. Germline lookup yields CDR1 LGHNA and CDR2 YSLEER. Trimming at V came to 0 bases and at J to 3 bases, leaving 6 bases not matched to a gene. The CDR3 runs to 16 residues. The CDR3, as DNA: TGCGCCAGCAGCCAAGATCAGGGGACAGGGAGCTACGAGCAGTACTTC. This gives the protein CASSQDQGTGSYEQYF.

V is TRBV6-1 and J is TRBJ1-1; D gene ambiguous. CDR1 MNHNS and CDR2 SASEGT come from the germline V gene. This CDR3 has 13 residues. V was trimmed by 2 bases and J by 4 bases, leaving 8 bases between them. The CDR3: CASSEFGGTEAFF. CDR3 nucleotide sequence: TGTGCCAGCAGTGAATTCGGAGGCACTGAAGCTTTCTTT.

The CDR3, as DNA: TGTGCCAGCTCACCTAAAGGGGATTTCGAAGCTTTCTTT. As protein: CASSPKGDFEAFF. The V call is TRBV18, the J call TRBJ1-1, with a tentative D call TRBD1 (5 bases). Trimming removed 3 bases from V and 8 bases from J, with 13 bases in between. This CDR3 is built from 13 residues. Germline values: CDR1 KGHSH, CDR2 LQKENI.

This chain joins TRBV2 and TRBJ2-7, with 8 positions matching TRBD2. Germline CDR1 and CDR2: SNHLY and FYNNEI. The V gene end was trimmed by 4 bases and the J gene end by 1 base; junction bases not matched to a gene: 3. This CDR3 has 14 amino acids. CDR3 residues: CASSGTSLSYEQYF. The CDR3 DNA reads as TGTGCCAGCAGTGGGACTAGCCTTTCCTACGAGCAGTACTTC.

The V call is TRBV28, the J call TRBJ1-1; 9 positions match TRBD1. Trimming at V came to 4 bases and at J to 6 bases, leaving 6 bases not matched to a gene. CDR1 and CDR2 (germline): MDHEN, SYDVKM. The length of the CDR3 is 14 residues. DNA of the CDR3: TGTGCCAGCAGTTGGGACAGGGAGAGCTCTGAAGCTTTCTTT. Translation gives CASSWDRESSEAFF. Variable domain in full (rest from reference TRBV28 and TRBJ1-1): DVKVTQSSRYLVKRTGEKVFLECVQDMDHENMFWYRQDPGLGLRLIYFSYDVKMKEKGDIPEGYSVSREKKERFSLILESASTNQTSMYLCASSWDRESSEAFFGQGTRLTVV.

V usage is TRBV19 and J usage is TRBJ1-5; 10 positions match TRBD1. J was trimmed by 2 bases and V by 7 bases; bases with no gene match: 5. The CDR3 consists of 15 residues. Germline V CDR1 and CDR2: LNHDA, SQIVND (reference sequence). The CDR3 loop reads CASTRDRGGNQPQHF. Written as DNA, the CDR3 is TGTGCCAGTACCAGGGACAGGGGTGGCAATCAGCCCCAGCATTTT.

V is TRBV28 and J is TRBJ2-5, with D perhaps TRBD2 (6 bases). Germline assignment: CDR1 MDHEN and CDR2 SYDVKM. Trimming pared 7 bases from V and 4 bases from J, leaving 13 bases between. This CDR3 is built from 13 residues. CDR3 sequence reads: CASTPEGLETQYF. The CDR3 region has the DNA TGTGCCAGCACCCCGGAGGGATTAGAGACCCAGTACTTC.

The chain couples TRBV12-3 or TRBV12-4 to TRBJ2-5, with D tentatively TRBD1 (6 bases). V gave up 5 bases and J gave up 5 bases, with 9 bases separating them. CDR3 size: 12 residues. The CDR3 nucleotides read TGTGCCAGCAGTACAGGGTACGAGACCCAGTACTTC. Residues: CASSTGYETQYF.

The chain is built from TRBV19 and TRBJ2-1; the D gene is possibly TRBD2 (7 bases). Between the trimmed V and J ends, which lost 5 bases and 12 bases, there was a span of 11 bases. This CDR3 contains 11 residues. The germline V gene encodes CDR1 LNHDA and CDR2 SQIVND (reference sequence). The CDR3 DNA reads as TGTGCCAGTAGTTGGGGGGGGGCGCAGTTCTTC. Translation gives CASSWGGAQFF.

CDR3 sequence reads: CASSLVISAEQFF. The CDR3, as DNA: TGTGCCAGCAGCTTAGTAATTAGCGCCGAGCAGTTCTTC. The chain has TRBV7-2 and TRBJ2-1, with a tentative D call TRBD2 (5 bases). This CDR3 has 13 amino acids. Germline CDR1 and CDR2: SGHTA and FQGNSA. V was cut by 1 base and J by 10 bases, with 11 bases left in between.